This T cell receptor (beta chain) emerged from a study of cytomegalovirus exposure and HLA in healthy donors. Overall study context: A later analysis reported the same platform for the 110 or so validation repertoires and the roughly 630 first-cohort repertoires.

Data came from immunoSEQ multiplex PCR; TCRdb stores just in-frame clones and leaves some out. Among fewer than 150,000 clones listed, approximately 82% were seen once. CDR1 SGHTA and CDR2 FQGTGA come from the germline V gene. The CDR3 has 16 residues. V shed 5 bases, J shed 0 bases, and the junction held 6 bases outside the gene matches. Details on this clone: Other DNA sequences in the same sample also yield this CDR3.

This sequence originates from a man in his thirties or forties in good health and CMV-seropositive. Material: PBMCs. This chain links TRBV7-3 with TRBJ2-1, with 8 bases lining up with TRBD2. CDR3 loop: CASSQTSGSSYNEQFF. Written as DNA, the CDR3 is TGTGCCAGCAGCCAAACTAGCGGAAGCTCCTACAATGAGCAGTTCTTC.